This T cell receptor beta chain was captured by sequencing in a study of cytomegalovirus exposure and HLA in healthy donors. With respect to this clone: The target antigen is unknown.

General observations from the study: The authors listed about 170 TCR beta chains as cytomegalovirus-associated. Reportedly, TCR beta sequences accurately predicted HLA-A and HLA-B alleles in most subjects.

The CDR3 covers 15 residues. Germline-derived CDR1 and CDR2 are MDHEN and SYDVKM. The ends were cut back, 5 bases at V and 2 bases at J, with 15 bases in the middle. PCR amplification relied on 60 Vbeta primers (plus 13 Jbeta primers). Sequencing used immunoSEQ multiplex PCR; TCRdb keeps in-frame clones, though not all of them. The data show around 180,000 clones, 75% to 90% seen once. This TCR derives from a young man in good health and CMV-seropositive. The chain couples TRBV28 to TRBJ2-5; maybe TRBD1 (6 bases). Sequenced input: PBMCs. The CDR3, as DNA: TGTGCCAGCAGTCTTAACCCCGGGACACAAGAGACCCAGTACTTC. Translation: CASSLNPGTQETQYF.